This TCR beta chain was recorded in a study of CD4 T cells in relation to SARS-CoV-2 and coronaviruses. The CDR3 contains 16 residues. Unmatched junction bases numbered 9, after V lost 2 bases and J lost 3 bases. Germline CDR1 MGHDK, CDR2 SYGVNS. Assay: immunoSEQ multiplex PCR; the TCRdb copy retains only in-frame clones and omits some. The profile covers about 43,000 clones, with more than 65% appearing a single time and more than 1.3% taken by the ten largest. On this clone itself: The antigen is undetermined.

The TCR sequence derives from an adult with COVID-19. The sequencing sample was made of naive CD4+ T cells from PBMCs, cultured in vitro. Subset defined: naive CD4+ T cells isolated by negative enrichment. This chain connects TRBV25-1 to TRBJ2-7; 8 bases agree with TRBD1. The CDR3 loop reads CASSETGTGKDYEQYF. The DNA of the CDR3 is TGTGCCAGCAGTGAAACCGGGACAGGCAAAGACTACGAGCAGTACTTC.